This TCR beta chain was sequenced for a study of T cell changes during pregnancy in multiple sclerosis. The CDR3 loop spans 15 amino acids. The germline gives CDR1 MGHRA, CDR2 YSYEKL. The junction had 4 bases not matched to a gene; V was cut back by 1 base and J by 4 bases. Method: immunoSEQ multiplex PCR; TCRdb's copy keeps in-frame clones and lacks some. The sample consists of about 23,000 clones, more than 85% of them appearing once. The receptor was isolated from a female donor with multiple sclerosis, enrolled in a pregnancy study. The source material was CD8+ T cells from peripheral blood mononuclear cells, sampled after pregnancy. The chain combines TRBV4-1 with TRBJ1-3; TRBD1 matches 7 bases. The CDR3 here is CASSQGQGVGNTIYF. CDR3 coding DNA: TGCGCCAGCAGCCAAGGACAGGGTGTCGGAAACACCATATATTTT.